This T cell receptor beta chain was sequenced during a study of T cell responses to AZD1222 COVID-19 vaccine. Overall study results and limits: Mostly white British, mostly female donors; authors suggested clonal diversity may be underestimated. The span of vaccine-associated CD4 TCRs extended across spike, with dominance at 160-218 and 743-854. Sampled repertoires all dated from after the peak T cell response. It was only a handful of AZD1222 recipients who were seropositive at baseline.

Only in-frame clones appear in the TCRdb table, and some are missing; sequencing was by immunoSEQ multiplex PCR. The table includes 90,000 to 120,000 clones, roughly 90% detected once. Points on this clone: Its antigen is undetermined.

From germline, CDR1 is MNHEY and CDR2 SMNVEV (reference sequence). The CDR3 extends over 11 amino acids. Trimming stripped 5 bases from V and 3 bases from J, with 1 base between. This specimen was peripheral blood, taken 28 days after the second AZD1222 dose. The chain combines TRBV27 with TRBJ2-2; D remains unclear. The TCR was taken from an adult who received the AZD1222 COVID-19 vaccine. This CDR3 is CASSHTGELFF. CDR3 DNA sequence: TGTGCCAGCAGTCACACCGGGGAGCTGTTTTTT.